Listed here are 23 T cell receptor beta chains from one sample, sequenced in a study of shared clonotypes between healthy human individuals. The protocol was immunoSEQ multiplex PCR, while the TCRdb copy is restricted to in-frame clones and leaves out a portion. The top ten hold 0.36% of the sample, which has 2 million to 2.5 million clones, roughly 93% seen once. The sample was naive CD4+ T cells from PBMCs. The subset is: CD45RA+ positively selected. These receptors were taken from a man aged 18 to 29 in good health. Some clones in this sample may be carry-over from other donors' samples.

J is TRBJ2-4 and V is TRBV7-9; 7 nucleotides match TRBD1. The V and J ends lost 0 bases and 9 bases, in that order; junction bases with no gene match: 11. The germline CDR1 and CDR2 sequences are SEHNR and FQNEAQ (reference sequence). CDR3 length: 16 residues. DNA of the CDR3: TGTGCCAGCAGCTTAGCCCCACAGGGGAGAGGAGTCATTCAGTACTTC. Translation: CASSLAPQGRGVIQYF.

The genes are TRBV2 and TRBJ1-2; 7 nucleotides match TRBD1. The V gene end was trimmed by 7 bases and the J gene end by 4 bases; junction bases not matched to a gene: 6. This CDR3 spans 13 amino acids. Per the germline V gene, CDR1 is SNHLY and CDR2 is FYNNEI. CDR3: CASNLGTAYGYTF. The CDR3 DNA follows: TGTGCCAGCAACCTTGGGACAGCCTATGGCTACACCTTC.

The chain carries TRBV10-1 and TRBJ2-1, with 13 bases matching TRBD2. This CDR3 is built from 16 residues. Germline V lookup: CDR1 WNHNN, CDR2 SYGVQD (reference sequence). Trimming removed 4 bases from V and 6 bases from J; junction bases left unmatched: 6. The CDR3 nucleotides are TGCGCCAGCAGTGTCTCCGGACTAGCGGGAGTCAATGAGCAGTTCTTC. Its protein product is CASSVSGLAGVNEQFF.

The chain employs TRBV28 and TRBJ1-2; D possibly corresponds to TRBD1 (6 bases). The CDR3 is 15 residues long. CDR1 and CDR2 (germline): MDHEN, SYDVKM. The V end was cut by 5 bases, the J end by 8 bases, with 21 bases between. The CDR3 loop reads CASSRGGSGAVGYTF. CDR3 DNA: TGTGCCAGCAGTCGCGGCGGGTCAGGGGCGGTCGGCTACACCTTC.

About this clone: Additional DNA sequences in this sample encode the identical CDR3. V is TRBV6-1 and J is TRBJ1-1; 8 nucleotides agree with TRBD1. Per the germline V gene, CDR1 is MNHNS and CDR2 is SASEGT. This CDR3 is built from 14 residues. V shed 6 bases and J 0 bases; nucleotides not matched to a gene: 3. CDR3 sequence reads: CASRTTGVNTEAFF. The CDR3 nucleotides read TGTGCCAGCAGAACGACAGGGGTGAACACTGAAGCTTTCTTT.

This chain uses TRBV25-1 with TRBJ2-3, with TRBD2 matching 8 bases. V gave up 8 bases and J gave up 0 bases; unmatched junction bases: 4. Per germline, CDR1 MGHDK and CDR2 SYGVNS. The CDR3 is 14 residues long. The CDR3 loop reads CASGLAGSTDTQYF. The CDR3 DNA sequence: TGTGCCAGCGGTTTAGCGGGGAGCACAGATACGCAGTATTTT.

V and J are TRBV6-1 and TRBJ1-1; 8 bases map to TRBD1. V shed 6 bases, J shed 6 bases, and the junction held 9 bases outside the gene matches. The length of the CDR3 is 14 residues. CDR1 and CDR2 (germline): MNHNS, SASEGT. CDR3 sequence: CASSPGGGWAEAFF. The CDR3, as DNA: TGTGCCAGCAGCCCAGGGGGCGGCTGGGCTGAAGCTTTCTTT.

The chain is built from TRBV18 and TRBJ1-2, with 9 bases matching TRBD1. CDR1 is KGHSH, CDR2 LQKENI, per germline. This CDR3 spans 14 amino acids. The V segment lost 3 bases and the J segment 4 bases; nucleotides outside the gene matches: 3. The CDR3 DNA is TGTGCCAGCTCACCTGCGGACAGGGGCTATGGCTACACCTTC. Translated: CASSPADRGYGYTF.

Only a few counts were recorded for this clone. This chain connects TRBV7-9 to TRBJ1-1; a weak D match, TRBD1 (5 bases). CDR1 and CDR2 (germline): SEHNR, FQNEAQ (reference sequence). Trimming removed 1 base at V and 8 bases at J, with 11 bases between. This CDR3 is built from 13 residues. CDR3 DNA: TGTGCCAGCAGCTTAGGACAGTCGATGGAAGCTTTCTTT. Amino acid sequence: CASSLGQSMEAFF. The full variable domain, with the rest looked up from reference TRBV7-9 and TRBJ1-1, is DTGVSQNPRHKITKRGQNVTFRCDPISEHNRLYWYRQTLGQGPEFLTYFQNEAQLEKSRLLSDRFSAERPKGSFSTLEIQRTEQGDSAMYLCASSLGQSMEAFFGQGTRLTVV.

The rearrangement uses TRBV7-8 and TRBJ1-2; D is unresolved. The ends were cut back, 0 bases at V and 0 bases at J, with 23 bases in the middle. The CDR3 contains 20 residues. CDR1 and CDR2 from the germline V gene are SGHVS and FQNEAQ. CDR3: CASSLAFFGRNPEANYGYTF. The CDR3 bases are TGTGCCAGCAGCTTAGCTTTTTTTGGCAGAAACCCAGAAGCTAACTATGGCTACACCTTC.

This chain links TRBV5-1 with TRBJ1-4; 8 bases map to TRBD1. This CDR3 contains 16 residues. Germline-derived CDR1 and CDR2 are SGHRS and YFSETQ. Germline trimming cut 2 bases from V and 8 bases from J; bases unmatched to any gene: 11. CDR3 sequence reads: CASSLRQGAIEEKLFF. The CDR3 nucleotides read TGCGCCAGCAGCTTAAGGCAGGGGGCGATAGAAGAAAAACTGTTTTTT.

V gene TRBV2 combines with J gene TRBJ2-1; no firm D call. Germline CDR1 and CDR2: SNHLY and FYNNEI. The CDR3 loop spans 17 amino acids. Trimming took off 5 bases at V and 0 bases at J, with 17 bases between the two ends. The CDR3 sequence: CASSSRGRDISYNEQFF. In DNA form, the CDR3 reads TGTGCCAGCAGTTCCCGTGGACGTGACATCTCCTACAATGAGCAGTTCTTC.

V usage is TRBV7-3 and J usage is TRBJ2-5, with D maybe TRBD1 (6 bases). The germline CDR1 and CDR2 sequences are SGHTA and FQGTGA. This CDR3 spans 13 amino acids. Trimming cost V 3 bases and J 3 bases, with 8 bases left between them. The CDR3, as DNA: TGTGCCAGCAGCTTTCGGACAGAAGAGACCCAGTACTTC. Amino acid sequence: CASSFRTEETQYF.

This rearrangement joins TRBV10-2 to TRBJ2-3; 7 bases are shared with TRBD2. V trimming: 4 bases; J trimming: 6 bases; junction bases outside the gene matches: 10. The CDR3 runs to 15 residues. Germline loops: CDR1 WSHSY, CDR2 SAAADI. The CDR3 sequence is CASSGAGVPLDTQYF. CDR3 coding DNA: TGCGCCAGCAGTGGGGCGGGAGTTCCCTTGGATACGCAGTATTTT.

The V and J genes are TRBV5-1 and TRBJ2-5; D is uncertain. Trimming took off 0 bases at V and 0 bases at J, with 9 bases between the two ends. This CDR3 is built from 15 residues. In germline, CDR1 is SGHRS, CDR2 YFSETQ. The CDR3 DNA is TGCGCCAGCAGCTTGGACCCGCCGGACCAAGAGACCCAGTACTTC. It codes for CASSLDPPDQETQYF. The whole variable domain, filled in from reference TRBV5-1 and TRBJ2-5, reads KAGVTQTPRYLIKTRGQQVTLSCSPISGHRSVSWYQQTPGQGLQFLFEYFSETQRNKGNFPGRFSGRQFSNSRSEMNVSTLELGDSALYLCASSLDPPDQETQYFGPGTRLLVL.

The V call is TRBV5-1, the J call TRBJ2-5; D unclear. CDR1 is SGHRS and CDR2 is YFSETQ in the germline V gene. The CDR3 sequence is 16 residues long. The V gene lost 7 bases and the J gene lost 2 bases, with 21 bases spanning the gap. CDR3: CASCLFLGFQQETQYF. The CDR3 DNA is TGCGCCAGCTGCCTATTCCTTGGGTTTCAGCAAGAGACCCAGTACTTC.

The genes are TRBV5-1 and TRBJ1-1; D is undetermined. CDR1 and CDR2 (germline): SGHRS, YFSETQ. CDR3 length: 15 amino acids. V lost 0 bases, J lost 0 bases, and 9 bases lay in between. The CDR3 protein is CASSLAQPMNTEAFF. In nucleotides, the CDR3 is TGCGCCAGCAGCTTGGCCCAGCCCATGAACACTGAAGCTTTCTTT.

The J gene is TRBJ1-1, the V gene TRBV10-3; D is ambiguous. This CDR3 region has 15 residues. CDR1 and CDR2 (germline): ENHRY, SYGVKD. V gave up 3 bases and J gave up 1 base, with 12 bases separating them. CDR3 amino acids: CAISDRLIQNTEAFF. The CDR3 nucleotides read TGTGCCATCAGTGACAGATTAATACAGAACACTGAAGCTTTCTTT.

The V gene is TRBV5-5, the J gene TRBJ1-3; 9 bases agree with TRBD1. This CDR3 spans 15 amino acids. V was clipped by 0 bases and J by 3 bases; unmatched bases: 1. The germline V gene has CDR1 SGHKS and CDR2 YYEKEE (reference sequence). CDR3 DNA sequence: TGTGCCAGCAGCTTGGGACAGGGGGTTGGAAACACCATATATTTT. This sequence encodes CASSLGQGVGNTIYF.

This chain uses TRBV7-9 with TRBJ1-3, with 7 bases lining up with TRBD1. Trimming removed 6 bases from V and 7 bases from J; junction bases left unmatched: 6. This CDR3 is 13 amino acids long. Germline CDR1 SEHNR, CDR2 FQNEAQ (reference sequence). The chain's CDR3 is CASSEKDRNTIYF. CDR3 DNA: TGTGCCAGCAGTGAGAAGGACAGGAACACCATATATTTT. Looking up the rest from reference TRBV7-9 and TRBJ1-3 gives the full variable domain: DTGVSQNPRHKITKRGQNVTFRCDPISEHNRLYWYRQTLGQGPEFLTYFQNEAQLEKSRLLSDRFSAERPKGSFSTLEIQRTEQGDSAMYLCASSEKDRNTIYFGEGSWLTVV.

The chain is built from TRBV28 and TRBJ1-5; weak D call: TRBD1 (5 bases). V was cut by 7 bases and J by 2 bases, with 30 bases left in between. Germline V gene lookup returns CDR1 MDHEN and CDR2 SYDVKM. There are 20 residues in the CDR3. CDR3 residues: CASTFGVVDETVPGNQPQHF. As DNA, the CDR3 is TGTGCCAGCACCTTTGGAGTCGTTGACGAGACAGTTCCAGGCAATCAGCCCCAGCATTTT.

J is TRBJ2-2 and V is TRBV7-2, with D hard to call. Trimming cost V 6 bases and J 2 bases, with 13 bases left between them. Germline V gene sequence: CDR1 SGHTA, CDR2 FQGNSA. This CDR3 is built from 15 residues. In DNA form, the CDR3 reads TGTGCCAGCAGAGGACCGGGCCGAAACACCGGGGAGCTGTTTTTT. Its translation is CASRGPGRNTGELFF. The whole variable domain, filled in from reference TRBV7-2 and TRBJ2-2, reads GAGVSQSPSNKVTEKGKDVELRCDPISGHTALYWYRQSLGQGLEFLIYFQGNSAPDKSGLPSDRFSAERTGGSVSTLTIQRTQQEDSAVYLCASRGPGRNTGELFFGEGSRLTVL.

A word on this clone: Other nucleotide sequences from this sample produce the same CDR3. This rearrangement joins TRBV18 to TRBJ2-1, with 8 nucleotides matching TRBD1. CDR1 KGHSH and CDR2 LQKENI come from the germline V gene. The length of the CDR3 is 15 residues. The V gene end was trimmed by 3 bases and the J gene end by 0 bases; junction bases not matched to a gene: 1. CDR3 nucleotides: TGTGCCAGCTCACCCGGGACAGGCTCCTACAATGAGCAGTTCTTC. Its translation is CASSPGTGSYNEQFF.